Listed below are T cell receptor beta chains from one sample, sequenced in a study of T cells in Graves' hyperthyroidism and ophthalmopathy. Using its own MiXCR run on the multiplex PCR reads, TCRdb lists one record per CDR3 protein. This table holds roughly 630,000 distinct CDR3 sequences, around 14% found once. Sequenced input: blood. All receptors come from a woman aged 25 to 39 with Graves' hyperthyroidism. Both conserved end residues are part of each CDR3. Fields, in order: V gene, D gene, J gene, CDR3 protein. A D gene is named only where the DNA matches it firmly.

v_call: TRBV5-1
d_call: TRBD2
j_call: TRBJ2-1
cdr3_aa: CASSHPISGSRNEQFF

v_call: TRBV10-3
d_call: TRBD2
j_call: TRBJ2-1
cdr3_aa: CAIPTSGESYNEQFF

v_call: TRBV11-2
d_call: NA
j_call: TRBJ1-4
cdr3_aa: CASSLGTVNEKLFF

v_call: TRBV10-3
d_call: NA
j_call: TRBJ1-5
cdr3_aa: CAISEGIGQPQHF

v_call: TRBV10-3
d_call: NA
j_call: TRBJ2-1
cdr3_aa: CAISWRDPYNEQFF

v_call: TRBV20-1
d_call: NA
j_call: TRBJ1-2
cdr3_aa: CSARGLRNYGYTF

v_call: TRBV6-1
d_call: NA
j_call: TRBJ2-7
cdr3_aa: CASSEERAGEQYF

v_call: TRBV28
d_call: TRBD2
j_call: TRBJ2-7
cdr3_aa: CASSFFLAGAPYEQYF

v_call: TRBV28
d_call: NA
j_call: TRBJ2-1
cdr3_aa: CASSLEDRGSRDEQFF

v_call: TRBV6-5
d_call: NA
j_call: TRBJ2-6
cdr3_aa: CASSYAVSGANVLTF

v_call: TRBV20-1
d_call: NA
j_call: TRBJ1-3
cdr3_aa: CSARGPLRGRNTIYF

v_call: TRBV7-9
d_call: NA
j_call: TRBJ2-6
cdr3_aa: CASSLAYIPPNSGANVLTF

v_call: TRBV10-3
d_call: NA
j_call: TRBJ2-2
cdr3_aa: CAISENRGRLDNGELFF

v_call: TRBV27
d_call: TRBD2
j_call: TRBJ2-3
cdr3_aa: CASSSRLAREQDTQYF